The rows below give T cell receptor beta chains drawn from one sample of a study of cytomegalovirus exposure and HLA in healthy donors. Here immunoSEQ multiplex PCR was the method, and the copy in TCRdb shows in-frame clones only, minus some. Here the sample spans over 150,000 clones, more than 70% being singletons. Source material: PBMCs. Source of these receptors: a human donor in good health. Each CDR3 is given with its conserved first and last residue. Each record gives: J gene, D gene, V gene, clone size, CDR3 DNA, CDR3 protein. The D gene is left open where the match is weak. Only some rows state a clone size, as once, few, many or a class for expanded clones.

j_gene: TRBJ2-1
d_gene: TRBD2
v_gene: TRBV19
abundance: .
CDR3nt: TGTGCCAGTACCATGGGACTAGCGATGGGTGAGCAGTTCTTC
CDR3aa: CASTMGLAMGEQFF

j_gene: TRBJ2-3
d_gene: .
v_gene: TRBV11-2
abundance: once
CDR3nt: TGTGCCAGCAGCCCCGACAAAACTAGCACAGATACGCAGTATTTT
CDR3aa: CASSPDKTSTDTQYF

j_gene: TRBJ1-4
d_gene: .
v_gene: TRBV4-1
abundance: .
CDR3nt: TGCGCCAGCAGCCATCTGGCCTCCAGTAATGAAAAACTGTTTTTT
CDR3aa: CASSHLASSNEKLFF

j_gene: TRBJ1-1
d_gene: .
v_gene: TRBV21-1
abundance: .
CDR3nt: TGTGCCACCCTCCTGGGACAGGGGACGTCTGAAGGGAAGAACACTGAAGCTTTCTTT
CDR3aa: CATLLGQGTSEGKNTEAFF

j_gene: TRBJ1-2
d_gene: TRBD1
v_gene: TRBV5-1
abundance: .
CDR3nt: TGCGCCAGCAGCTTGGCACAGGGGCCCTATGGCTACACCTTC
CDR3aa: CASSLAQGPYGYTF

j_gene: TRBJ2-3
d_gene: .
v_gene: TRBV27
abundance: .
CDR3nt: TGTGCCAGCAGTTGGCAGATGACAGATACGCAGTATTTT
CDR3aa: CASSWQMTDTQYF

j_gene: TRBJ2-1
d_gene: TRBD2
v_gene: TRBV10-3
abundance: .
CDR3nt: TGTGCCATCAACACGCTAGCGGGGGGGCTCGAGAATGAGCAGTTCTTC
CDR3aa: CAINTLAGGLENEQFF

j_gene: TRBJ1-6
d_gene: .
v_gene: TRBV10-3
abundance: .
CDR3nt: TGTGCCATCAGTGAGTCCAAAGGGGGGGGGAATTCACCCCTCCACTTT
CDR3aa: CAISESKGGGNSPLHF

j_gene: TRBJ1-5
d_gene: .
v_gene: TRBV30
abundance: .
CDR3nt: TGTGCCTGGAGTTTGGCAGGGGATCCGGTCGGGCCCCAGCATTTT
CDR3aa: CAWSLAGDPVGPQHF

j_gene: TRBJ2-7
d_gene: .
v_gene: TRBV6-5
abundance: .
CDR3nt: TGTGCCAGCACCCCAGGGGAAAGCTCCTACGAGCAGTACTTC
CDR3aa: CASTPGESSYEQYF

j_gene: TRBJ1-5
d_gene: TRBD1
v_gene: TRBV6-6
abundance: .
CDR3nt: TGTGCCAGCAGTCCGGGACAGGGTTTTAGCAATCAGCCCCAGCATTTT
CDR3aa: CASSPGQGFSNQPQHF

j_gene: TRBJ2-1
d_gene: TRBD2
v_gene: TRBV7-2
abundance: .
CDR3nt: TGTGCCAGCAGCTCCACTAGCGGGGGGGCGAGGAATGAGCAGTTCTTC
CDR3aa: CASSSTSGGARNEQFF

j_gene: TRBJ2-1
d_gene: TRBD2
v_gene: TRBV7-2
abundance: .
CDR3nt: TGTGCCAGCAGCCCCCAGGGTACTAGCGGAACCAATGAGCAGTTCTTC
CDR3aa: CASSPQGTSGTNEQFF

j_gene: TRBJ1-2
d_gene: .
v_gene: TRBV5-1
abundance: .
CDR3nt: TGCGCCAGCAGCTTGGAACAGACCTATGGCTACACCTTC
CDR3aa: CASSLEQTYGYTF

j_gene: TRBJ1-1
d_gene: .
v_gene: TRBV5-6
abundance: .
CDR3nt: TGTGCCAGCAGGGGGACTCCATGGAACACTGAAGCTTTCTTT
CDR3aa: CASRGTPWNTEAFF

j_gene: TRBJ1-5
d_gene: TRBD1
v_gene: TRBV5-1
abundance: .
CDR3nt: TGCGCCAGCAGCCCCGGGACAGGGAATCAGCCCCAGCATTTT
CDR3aa: CASSPGTGNQPQHF

j_gene: TRBJ2-5
d_gene: .
v_gene: TRBV5-1
abundance: .
CDR3nt: TGCGCCAGCAGCTTGGACCAGGGATGGATGAAGACCCAGTACTTC
CDR3aa: CASSLDQGWMKTQYF

j_gene: TRBJ1-2
d_gene: .
v_gene: TRBV5-6
abundance: once
CDR3nt: TGTGCCAGCAGCATAGGGAGAAGGGCTTCCCATAACTATGGCTACACCTTC
CDR3aa: CASSIGRRASHNYGYTF

j_gene: TRBJ2-1
d_gene: .
v_gene: TRBV4-1
abundance: .
CDR3nt: TGCGCCAGCAGCCAAGGCAGCTACAATGAGCAGTTCTTC
CDR3aa: CASSQGSYNEQFF

j_gene: TRBJ1-2
d_gene: TRBD1
v_gene: TRBV19
abundance: .
CDR3nt: TGTGCCAGTAGTCCATGGACAGGGGAAGGTTTTAACTATGGCTACACCTTC
CDR3aa: CASSPWTGEGFNYGYTF

j_gene: TRBJ2-7
d_gene: .
v_gene: TRBV6-1
abundance: .
CDR3nt: TGTGCCAGCAGTGAATTTTACTCCTACGAGCAGTACTTC
CDR3aa: CASSEFYSYEQYF

j_gene: TRBJ2-1
d_gene: .
v_gene: TRBV27
abundance: .
CDR3nt: TGTGCCAGCAGTCCAGGTTACCGCTACAATGAGCAGTTCTTC
CDR3aa: CASSPGYRYNEQFF

j_gene: TRBJ1-2
d_gene: .
v_gene: TRBV16
abundance: few
CDR3nt: TGTGCCAGCAGCCAATCGGGAGTTGGCTACACCTTC
CDR3aa: CASSQSGVGYTF

j_gene: TRBJ1-2
d_gene: .
v_gene: TRBV29-1
abundance: .
CDR3nt: TGCAGCGTTGAAGACGGCAGGAACTATGGCTACACCTTC
CDR3aa: CSVEDGRNYGYTF

j_gene: TRBJ2-7
d_gene: TRBD2
v_gene: TRBV28
abundance: .
CDR3nt: TGTGCCAGCAGTTTCTCCCCCCCTAGCGGGTACGAGCAGTACTTC
CDR3aa: CASSFSPPSGYEQYF

j_gene: TRBJ1-5
d_gene: TRBD1
v_gene: TRBV28
abundance: .
CDR3nt: TGTGCCAGCAGTAGGGACAGGCTCAATCAGCCCCAGCATTTT
CDR3aa: CASSRDRLNQPQHF

j_gene: TRBJ2-3
d_gene: TRBD2
v_gene: TRBV5-1
abundance: few
CDR3nt: TGCGCCAGCAGGTCCGGGGGGGCTAGCACAGATACGCAGTATTTT
CDR3aa: CASRSGGASTDTQYF

j_gene: TRBJ2-7
d_gene: TRBD1
v_gene: TRBV7-8
abundance: .
CDR3nt: TGTGCCAGCAGCCCCAGGGGGATGGACGAGCAGTACTTC
CDR3aa: CASSPRGMDEQYF

j_gene: TRBJ1-1
d_gene: .
v_gene: TRBV11-2
abundance: .
CDR3nt: TGTGCCAGCAGCTTAGGAGGGCATATCAGGCGGGCGGACACTGAAGCTTTCTTT
CDR3aa: CASSLGGHIRRADTEAFF

j_gene: TRBJ2-7
d_gene: .
v_gene: TRBV7-9
abundance: .
CDR3nt: TGTGCCAGCAGCTTAGAGTCCAGGGCTCAGCAGTACTTC
CDR3aa: CASSLESRAQQYF

j_gene: TRBJ2-5
d_gene: .
v_gene: TRBV6-1
abundance: .
CDR3nt: TGTGCCAGCAGTGGATCATCAGGGATAGGGGAGACCCAGTACTTC
CDR3aa: CASSGSSGIGETQYF

j_gene: TRBJ1-1
d_gene: .
v_gene: TRBV29-1
abundance: .
CDR3nt: TGCAGCGTTGAAACTGGCGGGGTGCCTGAAGCTTTCTTT
CDR3aa: CSVETGGVPEAFF

j_gene: TRBJ1-5
d_gene: .
v_gene: TRBV18
abundance: few
CDR3nt: TGTGCCAGCTCACCTCCGGGGGGCGATCAGCCCCAGCATTTT
CDR3aa: CASSPPGGDQPQHF

j_gene: TRBJ2-3
d_gene: TRBD2
v_gene: TRBV2
abundance: .
CDR3nt: TGTGCCAGCAGTCCAAACCTAGCGGCCAGCACAGATACGCAGTATTTT
CDR3aa: CASSPNLAASTDTQYF

j_gene: TRBJ2-7
d_gene: .
v_gene: TRBV10-2
abundance: .
CDR3nt: TGCGCCAGCAGGGAAAGGACAGTCCACGAGCAGTACTTC
CDR3aa: CASRERTVHEQYF

j_gene: TRBJ2-2
d_gene: .
v_gene: TRBV9
abundance: .
CDR3nt: TGTGCCAGCTCCATTCGAGGGAGTTCGAACACCGGGGAGCTGTTTTTT
CDR3aa: CASSIRGSSNTGELFF

j_gene: TRBJ2-7
d_gene: TRBD1
v_gene: TRBV5-4
abundance: once
CDR3nt: TGTGCCAGCAGCTGGGACAGGGGTACCTACGAGCAGTACTTC
CDR3aa: CASSWDRGTYEQYF

j_gene: TRBJ1-1
d_gene: .
v_gene: TRBV6-1
abundance: .
CDR3nt: TGTGCCACCCCCAGGGCAGGTCTGGGCACTGAAGCTTTCTTT
CDR3aa: CATPRAGLGTEAFF

j_gene: TRBJ1-2
d_gene: TRBD1
v_gene: TRBV11-2
abundance: few
CDR3nt: TGTGCCAGCAGCTACGGGACAGGGGAGATTAACTATGGCTACACCTTC
CDR3aa: CASSYGTGEINYGYTF

j_gene: TRBJ2-1
d_gene: TRBD1
v_gene: TRBV5-1
abundance: .
CDR3nt: TGCGCCAGCAGGACAGGGGAAACTTACAATGAGCAGTTCTTC
CDR3aa: CASRTGETYNEQFF

j_gene: TRBJ1-2
d_gene: TRBD1
v_gene: TRBV5-6
abundance: .
CDR3nt: TGTGCCAGCAGCTTGCTTCCGGGACAGGGAAACTATGGCTACACCTTC
CDR3aa: CASSLLPGQGNYGYTF

j_gene: TRBJ1-4
d_gene: .
v_gene: TRBV7-9
abundance: .
CDR3nt: TGTGCCAGCAGCTTAGGAACGGGGTCTCGGGCTAATGAAAAACTGTTTTTT
CDR3aa: CASSLGTGSRANEKLFF

j_gene: TRBJ2-7
d_gene: .
v_gene: TRBV6-6
abundance: .
CDR3nt: TGTGCCATTTCTACAGGGAACCACGAGCAGTACTTC
CDR3aa: CAISTGNHEQYF

j_gene: TRBJ1-1
d_gene: TRBD1
v_gene: TRBV13
abundance: .
CDR3nt: TGTGCCAGCAGCTTCCGACAGGGTCGGTCTTTCTTT
CDR3aa: CASSFRQGRSFF